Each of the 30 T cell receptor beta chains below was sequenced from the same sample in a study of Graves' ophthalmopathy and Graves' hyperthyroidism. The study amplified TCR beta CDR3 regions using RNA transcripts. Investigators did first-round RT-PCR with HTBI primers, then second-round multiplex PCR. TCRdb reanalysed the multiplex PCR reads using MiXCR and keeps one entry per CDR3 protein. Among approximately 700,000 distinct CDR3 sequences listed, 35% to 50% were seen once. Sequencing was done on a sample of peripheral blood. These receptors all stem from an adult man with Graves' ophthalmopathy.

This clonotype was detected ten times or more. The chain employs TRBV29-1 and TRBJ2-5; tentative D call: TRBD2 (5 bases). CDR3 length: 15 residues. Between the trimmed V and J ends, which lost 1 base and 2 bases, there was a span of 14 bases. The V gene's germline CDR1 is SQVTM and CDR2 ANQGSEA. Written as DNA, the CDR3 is TGCAGCGTTGAAGCGCGAGGGTGGGAACAAGAGACCCAGTACTTC. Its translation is CSVEARGWEQETQYF. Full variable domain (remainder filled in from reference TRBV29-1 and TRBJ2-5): SAVISQKPSRDICQRGTSLTIQCQVDSQVTMMFWYRQQPGQSLTLIATANQGSEATYESGFVIDKFPISRPNLTFSTLTVSNMSPEDSSIYLCSVEARGWEQETQYFGPGTRLLVL.

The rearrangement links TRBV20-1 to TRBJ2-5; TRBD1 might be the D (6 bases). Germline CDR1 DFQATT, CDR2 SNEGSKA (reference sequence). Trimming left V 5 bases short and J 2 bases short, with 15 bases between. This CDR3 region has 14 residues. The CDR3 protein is CSASPGHRQETQYF. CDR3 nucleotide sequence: TGCAGTGCTTCCCCGGGACATAGACAAGAGACCCAGTACTTC.

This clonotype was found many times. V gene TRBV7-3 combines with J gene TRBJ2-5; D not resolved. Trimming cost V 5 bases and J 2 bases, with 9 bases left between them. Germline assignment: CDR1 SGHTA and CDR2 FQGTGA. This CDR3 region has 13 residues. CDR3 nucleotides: TGTGCCAGCAGCCGCAACAGTCAAGAGACCCAGTACTTC. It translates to CASSRNSQETQYF.

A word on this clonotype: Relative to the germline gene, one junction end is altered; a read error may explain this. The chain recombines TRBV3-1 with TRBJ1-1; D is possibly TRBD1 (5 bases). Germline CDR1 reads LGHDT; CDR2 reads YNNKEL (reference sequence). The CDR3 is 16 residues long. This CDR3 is CASSQRQGKANSEAFF. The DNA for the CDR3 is TGTGCCAGCAGCCAACGGCAGGGCAAGGCGAACTCTGAAGCTTTCTTT.

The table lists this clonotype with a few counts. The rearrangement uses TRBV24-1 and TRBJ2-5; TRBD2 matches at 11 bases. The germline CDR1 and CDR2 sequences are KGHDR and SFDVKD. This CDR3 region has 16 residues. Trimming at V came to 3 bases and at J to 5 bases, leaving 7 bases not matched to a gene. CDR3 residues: CATSDPGLAAKETQYF. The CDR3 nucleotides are TGTGCCACCAGTGATCCGGGACTAGCGGCTAAGGAGACCCAGTACTTC.

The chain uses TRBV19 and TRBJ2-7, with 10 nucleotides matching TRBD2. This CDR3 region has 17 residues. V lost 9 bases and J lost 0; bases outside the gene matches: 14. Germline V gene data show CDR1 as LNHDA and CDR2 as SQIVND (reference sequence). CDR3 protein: CASSATSGRLTSYEQYF. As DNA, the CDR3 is TGTGCCAGCAGTGCGACTAGCGGGCGACTAACCTCCTACGAGCAGTACTTC.

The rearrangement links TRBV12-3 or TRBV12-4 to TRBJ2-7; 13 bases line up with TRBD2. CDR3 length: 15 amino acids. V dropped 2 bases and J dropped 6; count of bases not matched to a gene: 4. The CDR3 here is CASSLPGLAGSEQYF. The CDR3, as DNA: TGTGCCAGCAGTTTACCGGGACTAGCGGGATCCGAGCAGTACTTC.

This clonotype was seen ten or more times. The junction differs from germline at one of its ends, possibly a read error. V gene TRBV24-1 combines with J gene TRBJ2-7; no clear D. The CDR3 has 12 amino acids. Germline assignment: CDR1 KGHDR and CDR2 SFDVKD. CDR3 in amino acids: CATSDRGAEQHF. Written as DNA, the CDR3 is TGTGCCACCAGTGACCGAGGTGCCGAGCAGCACTTC.

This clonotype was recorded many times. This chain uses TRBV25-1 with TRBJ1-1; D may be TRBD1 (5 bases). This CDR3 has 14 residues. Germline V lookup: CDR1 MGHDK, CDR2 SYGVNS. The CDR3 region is CAYLPPRDNTEAFF. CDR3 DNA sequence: TGTGCATACCTCCCCCCCAGGGACAACACTGAAGCTTTCTTT.

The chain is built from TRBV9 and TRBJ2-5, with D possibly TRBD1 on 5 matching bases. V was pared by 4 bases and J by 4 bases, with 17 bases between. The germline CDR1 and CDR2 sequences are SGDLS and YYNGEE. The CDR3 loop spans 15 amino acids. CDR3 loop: CASSLGYRTVETQYF. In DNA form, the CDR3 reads TGTGCCAGCAGCTTGGGGTACAGGACGGTAGAGACCCAGTACTTC. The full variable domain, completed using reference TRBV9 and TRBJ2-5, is DSGVTQTPKHLITATGQRVTLRCSPRSGDLSVYWYQQSLDQGLQFLIQYYNGEERAKGNILERFSAQQFPDLHSELNLSSLELGDSALYFCASSLGYRTVETQYFGPGTRLLVL.

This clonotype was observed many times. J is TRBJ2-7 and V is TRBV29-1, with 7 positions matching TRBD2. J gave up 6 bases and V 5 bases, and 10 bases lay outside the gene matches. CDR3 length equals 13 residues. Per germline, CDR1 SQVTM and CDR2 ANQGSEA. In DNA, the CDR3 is TGCAGCGTTAGTGGCGGGAGAAACTCCGAGCAGTACTTC. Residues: CSVSGGRNSEQYF.

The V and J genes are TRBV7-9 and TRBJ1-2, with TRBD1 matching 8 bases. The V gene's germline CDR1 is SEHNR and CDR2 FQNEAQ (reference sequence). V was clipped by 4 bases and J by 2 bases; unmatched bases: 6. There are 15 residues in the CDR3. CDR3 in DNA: TGTGCCAGCAGCTGGGGGGACAGGAGAAACTATGGCTACACCTTC. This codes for CASSWGDRRNYGYTF.

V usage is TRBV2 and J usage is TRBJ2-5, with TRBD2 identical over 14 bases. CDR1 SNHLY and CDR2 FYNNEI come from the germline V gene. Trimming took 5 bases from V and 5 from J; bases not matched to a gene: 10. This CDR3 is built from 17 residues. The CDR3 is CASSLGTSGSVVETQYF. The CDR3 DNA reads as TGTGCCAGCAGTCTAGGGACTAGCGGGAGTGTTGTGGAGACCCAGTACTTC.

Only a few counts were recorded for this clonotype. DNA of the CDR3: TGTGCCAGCAGCTTGCTCGGTCAATTGAGGGAGCTGTTTTTT. Its protein product is CASSLLGQLRELFF. The V gene is TRBV5-6, the J gene TRBJ2-2; the D is unclear. Germline assignment: CDR1 SGHDT and CDR2 YYEEEE. V lost 1 base to trimming and J lost 9 bases, with 13 bases between them. The CDR3 totals 14 residues.

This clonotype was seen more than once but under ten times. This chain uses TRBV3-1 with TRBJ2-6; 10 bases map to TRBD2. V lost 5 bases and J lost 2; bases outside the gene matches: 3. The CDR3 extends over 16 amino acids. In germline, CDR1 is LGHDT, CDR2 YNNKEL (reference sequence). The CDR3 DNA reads TGTGCCAGCAGCTGGGGGACTAGCGCTGGGGCCAACGTCCTGACTTTC. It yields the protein CASSWGTSAGANVLTF. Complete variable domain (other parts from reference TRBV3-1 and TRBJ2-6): DTAVSQTPKYLVTQMGNDKSIKCEQNLGHDTMYWYKQDSKKFLKIMFSYNNKELIINETVPNRFSPKSPDKAHLNLHINSLELGDSAVYFCASSWGTSAGANVLTFGAGSRLTVL.

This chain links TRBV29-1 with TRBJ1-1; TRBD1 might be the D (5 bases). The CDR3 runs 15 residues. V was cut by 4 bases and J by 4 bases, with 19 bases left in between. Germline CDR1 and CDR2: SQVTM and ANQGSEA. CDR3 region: CSVGTPGGVGTEAFF. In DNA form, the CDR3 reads TGCAGCGTTGGGACCCCCGGGGGGGTTGGCACTGAAGCTTTCTTT.

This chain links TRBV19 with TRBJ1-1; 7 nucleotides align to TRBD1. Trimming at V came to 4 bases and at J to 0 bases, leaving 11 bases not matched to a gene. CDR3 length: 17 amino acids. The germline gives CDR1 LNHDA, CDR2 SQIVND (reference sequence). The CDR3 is CASSTTRDRVMNTEAFF. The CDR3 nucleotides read TGTGCCAGTAGTACAACCCGGGACAGAGTAATGAACACTGAAGCTTTCTTT.

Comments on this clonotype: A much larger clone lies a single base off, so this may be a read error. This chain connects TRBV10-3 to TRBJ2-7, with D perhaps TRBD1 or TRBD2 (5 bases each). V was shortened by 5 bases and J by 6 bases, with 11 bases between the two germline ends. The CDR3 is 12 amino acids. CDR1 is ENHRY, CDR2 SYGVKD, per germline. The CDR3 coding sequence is TGTGCCATCAGTCCGGGGACGGCCGAGCAGTACTTC. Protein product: CAISPGTAEQYF.

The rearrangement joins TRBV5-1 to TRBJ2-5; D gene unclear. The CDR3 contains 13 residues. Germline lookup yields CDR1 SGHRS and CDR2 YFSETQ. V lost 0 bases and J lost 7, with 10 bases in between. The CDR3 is CASSLEVEVTQYF. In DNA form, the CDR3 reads TGCGCCAGCAGCTTGGAGGTAGAAGTGACCCAGTACTTC.

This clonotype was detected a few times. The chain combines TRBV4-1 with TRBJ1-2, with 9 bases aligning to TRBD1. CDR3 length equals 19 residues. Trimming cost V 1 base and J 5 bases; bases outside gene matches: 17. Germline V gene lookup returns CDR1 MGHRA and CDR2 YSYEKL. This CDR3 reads CASSQGRRLRDRATYGYTF. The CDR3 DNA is TGCGCCAGCAGCCAAGGAAGGCGACTCCGGGACAGGGCGACTTATGGCTACACCTTC.

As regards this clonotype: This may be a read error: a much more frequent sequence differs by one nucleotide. In DNA, the CDR3 is TGTGCCAGCAGTGAAATAGGTCTTTCGGGGAGTGAGACCCAGTACTTC. This encodes CASSEIGLSGSETQYF. This chain links TRBV25-1 with TRBJ2-5; possibly TRBD2 for D (5 bases). Looked up from germline, CDR1 is MGHDK and CDR2 is SYGVNS. The CDR3 covers 16 residues. Trimming took 2 bases from V and 5 from J, leaving 18 bases between them.

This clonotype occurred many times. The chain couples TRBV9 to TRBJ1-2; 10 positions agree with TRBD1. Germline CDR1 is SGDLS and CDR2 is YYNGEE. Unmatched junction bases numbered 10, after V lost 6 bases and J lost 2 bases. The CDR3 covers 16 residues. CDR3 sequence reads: CASTPGTGERNYGYTF. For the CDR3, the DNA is TGTGCCAGCACCCCTGGGACAGGGGAAAGGAACTATGGCTACACCTTC.

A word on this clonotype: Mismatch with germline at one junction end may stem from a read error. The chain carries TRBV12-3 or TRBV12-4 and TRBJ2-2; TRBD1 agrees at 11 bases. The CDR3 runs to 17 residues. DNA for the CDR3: TGTGCCAGCAGCTTAGCGTCTGGACAGGGGGCTTACGGGGAGCTGTTTTTT. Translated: CASSLASGQGAYGELFF.

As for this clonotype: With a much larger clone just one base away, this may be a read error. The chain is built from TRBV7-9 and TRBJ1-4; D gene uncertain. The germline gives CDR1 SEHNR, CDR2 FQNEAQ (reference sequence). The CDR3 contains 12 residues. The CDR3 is CASSLGPEKLLF. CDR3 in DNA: TGTGCCAGCAGCTTGGGCCCTGAAAAACTGCTTTTT.

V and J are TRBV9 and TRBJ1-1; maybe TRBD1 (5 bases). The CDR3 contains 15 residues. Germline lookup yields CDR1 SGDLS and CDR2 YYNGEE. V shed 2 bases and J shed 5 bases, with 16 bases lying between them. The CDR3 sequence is CASSVGGNLGTEAFF. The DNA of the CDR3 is TGTGCCAGCAGCGTCGGGGGTAATCTGGGGACTGAAGCTTTCTTT. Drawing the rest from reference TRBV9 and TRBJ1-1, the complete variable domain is DSGVTQTPKHLITATGQRVTLRCSPRSGDLSVYWYQQSLDQGLQFLIQYYNGEERAKGNILERFSAQQFPDLHSELNLSSLELGDSALYFCASSVGGNLGTEAFFGQGTRLTVV.

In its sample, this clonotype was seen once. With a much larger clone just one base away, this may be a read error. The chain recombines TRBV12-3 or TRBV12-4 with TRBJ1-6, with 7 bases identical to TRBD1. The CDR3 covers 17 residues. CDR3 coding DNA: TGTGCCGGCAGTTTAGCGCGGTCAGGGGGTGGGAATTCACCCCTCCACTTT. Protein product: CAGSLARSGGGNSPLHF.

CDR3 nucleotide sequence: TGTGCCAGCAGCAGAGACTGGGGCTCGAAAGGCTACACCTTC. Encoded protein: CASSRDWGSKGYTF. The chain is built from TRBV7-9 and TRBJ1-2, with D possibly TRBD1 on 5 matching bases. Per the germline V gene, CDR1 is SEHNR and CDR2 is FQNEAQ (reference sequence). V was pared by 5 bases and J by 8 bases, with 18 bases between. The CDR3 extends over 14 amino acids. Combining the CDR3 with reference TRBV7-9 and TRBJ1-2 gives the whole variable domain DTGVSQNPRHKITKRGQNVTFRCDPISEHNRLYWYRQTLGQGPEFLTYFQNEAQLEKSRLLSDRFSAERPKGSFSTLEIQRTEQGDSAMYLCASSRDWGSKGYTFGSGTRLTVV.

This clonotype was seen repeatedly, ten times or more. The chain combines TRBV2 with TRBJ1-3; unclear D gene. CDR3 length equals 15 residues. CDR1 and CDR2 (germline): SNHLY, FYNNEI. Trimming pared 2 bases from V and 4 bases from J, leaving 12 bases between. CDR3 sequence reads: CASSESGPWGNTIYF. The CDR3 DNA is TGTGCCAGCAGTGAATCGGGCCCCTGGGGAAACACCATATATTTT.

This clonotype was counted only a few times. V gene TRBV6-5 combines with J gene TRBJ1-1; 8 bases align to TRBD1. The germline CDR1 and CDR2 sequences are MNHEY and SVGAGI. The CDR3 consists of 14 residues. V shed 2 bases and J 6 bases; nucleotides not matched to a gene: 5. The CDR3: CASSYGQGRAEAFF. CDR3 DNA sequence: TGTGCCAGCAGTTACGGACAGGGTCGCGCTGAAGCTTTCTTT.

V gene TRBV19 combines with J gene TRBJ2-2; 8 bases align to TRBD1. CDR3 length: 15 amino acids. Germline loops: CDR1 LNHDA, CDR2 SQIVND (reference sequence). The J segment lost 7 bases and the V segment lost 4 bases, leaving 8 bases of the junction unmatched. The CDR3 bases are TGTGCCAGTAGTAAAAGGACAGGGCAGGTCGGGGAGCTGTTTTTT. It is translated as CASSKRTGQVGELFF.